Listed below are T cell receptor beta chains from one sample, sequenced in a study of response to subunit inactivated influenza vaccine. TCRdb analysed the RT-PCR reads with MiXCR anew, one entry per CDR3 protein. The profile shows about 700,000 distinct CDR3 sequences, 15% to 19% of them singletons. This sample comprised PBMCs from blood, obtained about 12 days after vaccination. The receptor source for this set is a man between 50 and 59 years old who received an inactivated influenza vaccine. Both conserved end residues are part of each CDR3. D genes are given only for firm matches. Clone size is shown for a subset of rows, as once, few, many or a class of expanded clone.

j_gene: TRBJ2-7; abundance: few; v_gene: TRBV7-9; d_gene: -; len: 14; CDR3nt: TGTGCCAGCAGCTTAGGGTCCAGGGTAAGCGAGCAGTACTTC; CDR3aa: CASSLGSRVSEQYF
j_gene: TRBJ1-1; abundance: -; v_gene: TRBV18; d_gene: -; len: 14; CDR3nt: TGTGCCAGCTCACCGGGAGGGCCAAGCACTGAAGCTTTCTTT; CDR3aa: CASSPGGPSTEAFF
j_gene: TRBJ1-1; abundance: few; v_gene: TRBV10-3; d_gene: -; len: 13; CDR3nt: TGTGCCATCAGCCAGGACAGAAGGACTGAAGCTTTCTTT; CDR3aa: CAISQDRRTEAFF
j_gene: TRBJ2-7; abundance: -; v_gene: TRBV6-5; d_gene: -; len: 14; CDR3nt: TGTGCCAGCAGGTTACTAGCTGGTCGGCACGAGCAGTACTTC; CDR3aa: CASRLLAGRHEQYF
j_gene: TRBJ1-6; abundance: -; v_gene: TRBV3-1; d_gene: -; len: 14; CDR3nt: TGTGCCAGCAGCAACAGGGACGTTAATTCACCCCTCCACTTT; CDR3aa: CASSNRDVNSPLHF
j_gene: TRBJ2-5; abundance: -; v_gene: TRBV4-1; d_gene: TRBD1; len: 15; CDR3nt: TGCGCCAGCAGCCAAGTTGACAGGGAGTTGAAGACCCAGTACTTC; CDR3aa: CASSQVDRELKTQYF
j_gene: TRBJ2-3; abundance: -; v_gene: TRBV7-8; d_gene: TRBD1; len: 14; CDR3nt: TGTGCCAGCAGACGGGACAGGTTCACAGATACGCAGTATTTT; CDR3aa: CASRRDRFTDTQYF
j_gene: TRBJ2-1; abundance: -; v_gene: TRBV19; d_gene: TRBD2; len: 17; CDR3nt: TGTGCCAGTAGTATGGGTCAACATAGCGGGAGATACAATGAGCAGTTCTTC; CDR3aa: CASSMGQHSGRYNEQFF
j_gene: TRBJ2-5; abundance: few; v_gene: TRBV7-8; d_gene: TRBD2; len: 13; CDR3nt: TGTGCCAGCAGCCTCCGGACTAGCGGGACCCAGTACTTC; CDR3aa: CASSLRTSGTQYF
j_gene: TRBJ2-1; abundance: few; v_gene: TRBV12-3/TRBV12-4; d_gene: -; len: 16; CDR3nt: TGTGCCAGCAGTTTTTCGGGCGCAGTGTCCTACAATGAGCAGTTCTTC; CDR3aa: CASSFSGAVSYNEQFF
j_gene: TRBJ2-2; abundance: many; v_gene: TRBV6-1; d_gene: -; len: 13; CDR3nt: TGTGCCAGCAGGAGTGGGAACACCGGGGAGCTGTTTTTT; CDR3aa: CASRSGNTGELFF
j_gene: TRBJ1-4; abundance: few; v_gene: TRBV9; d_gene: -; len: 16; CDR3nt: TGTGCCAGCAGCGTGCAATGGAGTGCAACTAATGAAAAACTGTTTTTT; CDR3aa: CASSVQWSATNEKLFF
j_gene: TRBJ2-4; abundance: few; v_gene: TRBV5-1; d_gene: -; len: 14; CDR3nt: TGCGCCAGCAGCTGGGGCCAAGCCAAAAACATTCAGTACTTC; CDR3aa: CASSWGQAKNIQYF
j_gene: TRBJ2-1; abundance: -; v_gene: TRBV25-1; d_gene: TRBD2; len: 15; CDR3nt: TGTGCCAGCAGTGCGGGACTAGCGGGAGTGAATGAGCAGTTCTTC; CDR3aa: CASSAGLAGVNEQFF
j_gene: TRBJ2-5; abundance: -; v_gene: TRBV20-1; d_gene: TRBD2; len: 13; CDR3nt: TGCAGTGCTAGAGGGGAGGGTCCAGAGACCCAGTACTTC; CDR3aa: CSARGEGPETQYF
j_gene: TRBJ2-4; abundance: -; v_gene: TRBV5-8; d_gene: -; len: 15; CDR3nt: TGTGCCAGCAGCTTGCTGATGGACAGCGTAAACATTCAGTACTTC; CDR3aa: CASSLLMDSVNIQYF
j_gene: TRBJ1-5; abundance: few; v_gene: TRBV20-1; d_gene: -; len: 11; CDR3nt: TGCAGTGCTAGAGGGAGTCAGCCCCAGCATTTT; CDR3aa: CSARGSQPQHF
j_gene: TRBJ2-3; abundance: -; v_gene: TRBV5-5; d_gene: TRBD2; len: 17; CDR3nt: TGTGCCAGCAGCTTGTGGCTAGCGGGAGGTAGAACAGATACGCAGTATTTT; CDR3aa: CASSLWLAGGRTDTQYF
j_gene: TRBJ2-5; abundance: many; v_gene: TRBV5-1; d_gene: TRBD2; len: 14; CDR3nt: TGCGCCAGCAGCTCGAAGACTAGCGGGGAGACCCAGTACTTC; CDR3aa: CASSSKTSGETQYF
j_gene: TRBJ2-1; abundance: -; v_gene: TRBV19; d_gene: TRBD1; len: 18; CDR3nt: TGTGCCAGTAGTATAGGGCTGGACAGGGGTTTGTCCTACAATGAGCAGTTCTTC; CDR3aa: CASSIGLDRGLSYNEQFF
j_gene: TRBJ2-3; abundance: few; v_gene: TRBV5-1; d_gene: TRBD2; len: 16; CDR3nt: TGCGCCAGCAGCGCCGGGACTAGCGCGTACGCAGATACGCAGTATTTT; CDR3aa: CASSAGTSAYADTQYF
j_gene: TRBJ2-3; abundance: few; v_gene: TRBV30; d_gene: -; len: 15; CDR3nt: TGTGCCTGGAGCTACGGGGGCCGGTCCCCAGATACGCAGTATTTT; CDR3aa: CAWSYGGRSPDTQYF
j_gene: TRBJ2-1; abundance: few; v_gene: TRBV4-3; d_gene: TRBD2; len: 14; CDR3nt: TGCGCCAGCAGCCCTCGAGCGGGAGGCAATGAGCAGTTCTTC; CDR3aa: CASSPRAGGNEQFF
j_gene: TRBJ1-1; abundance: -; v_gene: TRBV4-2; d_gene: TRBD1; len: 15; CDR3nt: TGTGCCAGCAGCCAAAATTTACAGGGGTTCACTGAAGCTCTCTTT; CDR3aa: CASSQNLQGFTEALF
j_gene: TRBJ2-1; abundance: many; v_gene: TRBV5-1; d_gene: TRBD2; len: 14; CDR3nt: TGCGCCAGCAGCTTGGCCCTGAGTAGGAGCGGGGGGTTCTTC; CDR3aa: CASSLALSRSGGFF
j_gene: TRBJ2-1; abundance: few; v_gene: TRBV18; d_gene: TRBD1; len: 13; CDR3nt: TGTGCCAGCTCAATCACAGGGGGGAATGAGCAGTTCTTC; CDR3aa: CASSITGGNEQFF
j_gene: TRBJ2-7; abundance: -; v_gene: TRBV7-7; d_gene: -; len: 14; CDR3nt: TGTGCTAGCAGCTTAGATCATAGTTCCTCCGAGCAGTACTTC; CDR3aa: CASSLDHSSSEQYF
j_gene: TRBJ1-2; abundance: few; v_gene: TRBV29-1; d_gene: -; len: 12; CDR3nt: TGCAGCGTTGACGCACAGAACTATGGCTACACCTTC; CDR3aa: CSVDAQNYGYTF
j_gene: TRBJ1-6; abundance: -; v_gene: TRBV2; d_gene: -; len: 11; CDR3nt: TGTGCCAGCAAGGGCAATTCACCCCTCCACTTT; CDR3aa: CASKGNSPLHF
j_gene: TRBJ2-5; abundance: few; v_gene: TRBV12-3/TRBV12-4; d_gene: TRBD1; len: 14; CDR3nt: TGTGCCAGCAGAGATGCCGGGACAGAGGAGACCCAGTACTTC; CDR3aa: CASRDAGTEETQYF
j_gene: TRBJ1-1; abundance: few; v_gene: TRBV27; d_gene: -; len: 13; CDR3nt: TGTGCCAGCAGTTTTTGGGGTGGGCCTGAAGCTTTCTTT; CDR3aa: CASSFWGGPEAFF
j_gene: TRBJ1-6; abundance: -; v_gene: TRBV5-6; d_gene: TRBD1; len: 15; CDR3nt: TGTGCCAGCGGGAGGTCGACAGGGAGAAATTCACCCCTCCACTTT; CDR3aa: CASGRSTGRNSPLHF
j_gene: TRBJ2-7; abundance: few; v_gene: TRBV12-5; d_gene: -; len: 16; CDR3nt: TGTGCTAGTGTAGTTGGGGGTAGAGGGCTGATCGACGAGCAGTACTTC; CDR3aa: CASVVGGRGLIDEQYF
j_gene: TRBJ1-3; abundance: -; v_gene: TRBV6-5; d_gene: -; len: 15; CDR3nt: TGTGCCAGCAGTTACTCCGCCAGGGGATATAACACCATATATTTT; CDR3aa: CASSYSARGYNTIYF
j_gene: TRBJ1-5; abundance: -; v_gene: TRBV20-1; d_gene: -; len: 14; CDR3nt: TGCAGTGCTAGTCCGGGAAATAGCAATCAGCCCCAGCATTTT; CDR3aa: CSASPGNSNQPQHF
j_gene: TRBJ2-2; abundance: -; v_gene: TRBV3-1; d_gene: -; len: 15; CDR3nt: TGTGCCAGCACGCCGCCAGGCAGGGACACCGGGGAGCTGTTTTTT; CDR3aa: CASTPPGRDTGELFF
j_gene: TRBJ2-7; abundance: few; v_gene: TRBV12-5; d_gene: TRBD1; len: 16; CDR3nt: TGTGCTAGTGGTTTGGCAACCGGGACAGCAACCTACGAGCAGTACTTC; CDR3aa: CASGLATGTATYEQYF
j_gene: TRBJ2-1; abundance: few; v_gene: TRBV15; d_gene: -; len: 14; CDR3nt: TGTGCCACCAGCAGAGATAAGAAGGGGAGTGAGCAGTTCTTC; CDR3aa: CATSRDKKGSEQFF
j_gene: TRBJ2-7; abundance: few; v_gene: TRBV7-9; d_gene: -; len: 13; CDR3nt: TGTGCCAGCAGCCGTGAGGTACAACGCGAGCAGTACTTC; CDR3aa: CASSREVQREQYF
j_gene: TRBJ1-1; abundance: few; v_gene: TRBV10-3; d_gene: -; len: 14; CDR3nt: TGTGCCATCAGAGGAGGAGGTCCGGCCACTGAAGCTTTCTTT; CDR3aa: CAIRGGGPATEAFF
j_gene: TRBJ2-3; abundance: few; v_gene: TRBV13; d_gene: -; len: 16; CDR3nt: TGTGCCAGCAGCTCCTACAGGGACGACGAGACAGATACGCAGTATTTT; CDR3aa: CASSSYRDDETDTQYF
j_gene: TRBJ1-6; abundance: -; v_gene: TRBV3-1; d_gene: TRBD1; len: 15; CDR3nt: TGTGCCAGCAAGAACAGGGGCTTCGATAATTCACCCCTCCACTTT; CDR3aa: CASKNRGFDNSPLHF
j_gene: TRBJ2-3; abundance: many; v_gene: TRBV12-3/TRBV12-4; d_gene: -; len: 14; CDR3nt: TGTGCCAGCATGATGACAGGCCCACAGGATACGCAGTATTTT; CDR3aa: CASMMTGPQDTQYF
j_gene: TRBJ1-1; abundance: -; v_gene: TRBV20-1; d_gene: -; len: 14; CDR3nt: TGCAGTGCTAGAGAGTCAGCGGGGCTGGCTGAAGCTTTCTTT; CDR3aa: CSARESAGLAEAFF
j_gene: TRBJ2-7; abundance: few; v_gene: TRBV4-3; d_gene: -; len: 13; CDR3nt: TGCGCCAGCAGCCAAGAAGAGCTCGGGACCTTGTACTTC; CDR3aa: CASSQEELGTLYF
j_gene: TRBJ2-7; abundance: few; v_gene: TRBV13; d_gene: -; len: 14; CDR3nt: TGTGCCAGCAGCTTAGATCTCGGAGACTACGAGCAGTACTTC; CDR3aa: CASSLDLGDYEQYF
j_gene: TRBJ2-5; abundance: -; v_gene: TRBV12-3/TRBV12-4; d_gene: -; len: 13; CDR3nt: TGTGCCACCAAGGACCTTAACCAAGAGACCCAGTACTTC; CDR3aa: CATKDLNQETQYF
j_gene: TRBJ2-3; abundance: many; v_gene: TRBV27; d_gene: -; len: 11; CDR3nt: TGTGCCAGCAGTACCGGTGGTACGCAGTATTTT; CDR3aa: CASSTGGTQYF
j_gene: TRBJ2-2; abundance: -; v_gene: TRBV28; d_gene: TRBD1; len: 17; CDR3nt: TGTGCCAGCAGTTCACTCATCTACAGGGGGCAGACCGGGGAGCTGTTTTTT; CDR3aa: CASSSLIYRGQTGELFF
j_gene: TRBJ2-1; abundance: few; v_gene: TRBV30; d_gene: -; len: 10; CDR3nt: TGTGCCTCCGTAAGGGGTGAGCAGTTCTTC; CDR3aa: CASVRGEQFF